The rows below give T cell receptor beta chains drawn from one sample of a study of T cells in Graves' hyperthyroidism and ophthalmopathy. In TCRdb, the multiplex PCR reads were re-called with MiXCR into one record per CDR3 protein. The table lists roughly 280,000 distinct CDR3 sequences, 15% to 20% of them singletons. Source material: blood. All receptors derive from a woman aged 60 to 75 with Graves' ophthalmopathy. CDR3s include the opening cysteine and the closing phenylalanine or tryptophan. The order of the fields is J gene, clone size, D gene, V gene, CDR3 protein, CDR3 DNA. A D gene is named only where the DNA matches it firmly. Clone size, where shown, is once, few, many, or a class for clones that have expanded.

TRBJ2-5,many,.,TRBV6-6,CASSYSPRLTRDWETQYF,TGTGCCAGCAGTTACAGTCCTCGTCTAACGCGGGACTGGGAGACCCAGTACTTC
TRBJ1-2,many,.,TRBV4-2,CASRGKTEHYGYTF,TGTGCCAGCAGAGGCAAGACAGAACACTATGGCTACACCTTC
TRBJ1-5,many,.,TRBV3-1,CASSQGEGDRPQHF,TGTGCCAGCAGCCAAGGCGAGGGGGATAGGCCCCAGCATTTT
TRBJ2-5,many,.,TRBV7-6,CASSLSGVGETQYF,TGTGCCAGCAGCTTATCAGGGGTCGGAGAGACCCAGTACTTC
TRBJ1-1,few,TRBD1,TRBV4-1,CASSQVNRGSEAFF,TGCGCCAGCAGCCAAGTTAACAGGGGCTCTGAAGCTTTCTTT
TRBJ2-2,few,.,TRBV19,CASSSTTWNTGELFF,TGTGCCAGTAGTTCGACAACATGGAACACCGGGGAGCTGTTTTTT
TRBJ2-7,.,.,TRBV3-1,CASSVVPALSYEQYF,TGTGCCAGCAGCGTAGTACCAGCGCTATCCTACGAGCAGTACTTC
TRBJ1-1,many,.,TRBV7-9,CASSPKAVNTEAFF,TGTGCCAGCAGCCCGAAGGCGGTGAACACTGAAGCTTTCTTT
TRBJ2-1,many,.,TRBV6-1,CASSQAEWSSYNEQFF,TGTGCCAGCAGTCAAGCGGAGTGGAGCTCCTACAATGAGCAGTTCTTC
TRBJ2-3,.,.,TRBV20-1,CSALGTPPTAVADTQYF,TGCAGTGCCCTAGGGACCCCCCCGACCGCCGTGGCAGATACGCAGTATTTT
TRBJ1-2,few,.,TRBV20-1,CSSEPRGGFYGYTF,TGCAGTAGTGAGCCAAGGGGGGGCTTCTATGGCTACACCTTC
TRBJ1-5,.,.,TRBV2,CATAGAVGVQPQHF,TGTGCCACCGCGGGCGCCGTCGGGGTTCAGCCCCAGCATTTT
TRBJ2-1,.,TRBD2,TRBV19,CASSRPGGGNEQFF,TGTGCCAGTAGTAGACCGGGAGGTGGCAATGAGCAGTTCTTC